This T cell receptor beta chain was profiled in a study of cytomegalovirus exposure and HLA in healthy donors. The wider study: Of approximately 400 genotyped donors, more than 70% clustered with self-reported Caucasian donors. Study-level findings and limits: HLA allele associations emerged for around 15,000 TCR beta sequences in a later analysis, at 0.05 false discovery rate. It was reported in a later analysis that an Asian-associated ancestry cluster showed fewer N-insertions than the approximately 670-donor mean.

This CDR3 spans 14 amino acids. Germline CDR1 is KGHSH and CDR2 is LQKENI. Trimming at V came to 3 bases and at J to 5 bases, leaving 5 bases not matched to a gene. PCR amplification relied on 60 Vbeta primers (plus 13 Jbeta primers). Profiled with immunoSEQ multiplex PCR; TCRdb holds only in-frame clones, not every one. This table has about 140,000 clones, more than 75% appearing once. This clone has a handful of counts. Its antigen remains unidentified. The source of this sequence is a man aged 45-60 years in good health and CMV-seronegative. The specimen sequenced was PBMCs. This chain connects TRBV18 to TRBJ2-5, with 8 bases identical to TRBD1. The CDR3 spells CASSPGQGDETQYF. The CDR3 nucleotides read TGTGCCAGCTCACCCGGACAGGGAGACGAGACCCAGTACTTC.